One sample yielded the 19 T cell receptor beta chains listed below, sequenced in a study of CD8 T cells in Susac syndrome. The RNA input was about 0.5 to 1 ug, and it was reverse transcribed with random hexamers. TCRdb re-derived calls from the immunoSEQ multiplex PCR reads in MiXCR, one entry per CDR3 protein. Here the sample spans approximately 150,000 distinct CDR3 sequences, around 94% being singletons. The sequencing sample was made of CD4+ T cells from PBMCs. The source of these receptors is a human donor with multiple sclerosis.

This chain links TRBV7-7 with TRBJ1-1; D uncertain. The CDR3 consists of 13 residues. Trimming took 5 bases from V and 8 from J, leaving 15 bases between them. CDR1 and CDR2 (germline): SSHAT, FNYEAQ (reference sequence). CDR3 nucleotide sequence: TGTGCCAGCAGCACACGGACGGATCGGGAAGCTTTCTTT. As protein: CASSTRTDREAFF. The full variable domain, with the rest looked up from reference TRBV7-7 and TRBJ1-1, is GAGVSQSPRYKVTKRGQDVTLRCDPISSHATLYWYQQALGQGPEFLTYFNYEAQPDKSGLPSDRFSAERPEGSISTLTIQRTEQRDSAMYRCASSTRTDREAFFGQGTRLTVV.

The chain has TRBV12-3 or TRBV12-4 and TRBJ1-2; weak D call: TRBD1 (6 bases). This CDR3 is 14 amino acids long. The germline V and J ends were trimmed by 9 bases and 5 bases, with 19 bases remaining between them. The CDR3 DNA is TGTGCCAGTTCACCGGGGGGGGCTCTTTATGGCTACACCTTC. As protein: CASSPGGALYGYTF.

The genes are TRBV12-3 or TRBV12-4 and TRBJ1-2; D may be TRBD1 (5 bases). The V end was cut by 8 bases, the J end by 10 bases, with 14 bases between. The CDR3 contains 11 residues. The CDR3 sequence: CASRSEGLYTF. CDR3 in DNA: TGTGCCAGCCGCTCTGAGGGGCTCTACACCTTC.

V is TRBV29-1 and J is TRBJ2-2, with 7 bases lining up with TRBD1. The CDR3 is 14 amino acids. With 7 bases clipped from V and 1 base from J, the junction kept 6 bases outside the gene matches. From germline, CDR1 is SQVTM and CDR2 ANQGSEA. CDR3 nucleotides: TGCAGCGCCGAGACAGGGATGAACACCGGGGAGCTGTTTTTT. Its translation: CSAETGMNTGELFF.

The chain is built from TRBV7-9 and TRBJ1-4; D gene uncertain. V dropped 5 bases and J dropped 4 bases, with 11 bases sitting between them. Looked up from germline, CDR1 is SEHNR and CDR2 is FQNEAQ (reference sequence). This CDR3 is built from 14 residues. This CDR3 is CASSPPPVNEKLFF. The CDR3 DNA is TGTGCCAGCAGCCCGCCCCCAGTTAATGAAAAACTGTTTTTT. Variable domain in full (rest from reference TRBV7-9 and TRBJ1-4): DTGVSQNPRHKITKRGQNVTFRCDPISEHNRLYWYRQTLGQGPEFLTYFQNEAQLEKSRLLSDRFSAERPKGSFSTLEIQRTEQGDSAMYLCASSPPPVNEKLFFGSGTQLSVL.

The chain carries TRBV2 and TRBJ1-1, with a weak D call TRBD1 (5 bases). V was cut by 0 bases and J by 8 bases, with 7 bases left in between. The CDR3 runs to 12 residues. Germline V gene sequence: CDR1 SNHLY, CDR2 FYNNEI. The CDR3: CASSEAGEEAFF. In nucleotides, the CDR3 is TGTGCCAGCAGTGAAGCGGGGGAGGAAGCTTTCTTT.

V and J are TRBV4-1 and TRBJ2-2; D is perhaps TRBD2 (6 bases). V was pared by 4 bases and J by 0 bases, with 12 bases between. Per germline, CDR1 MGHRA and CDR2 YSYEKL. The CDR3 contains 16 residues. CDR3 in DNA: TGCGCCAGCAGCCGGCTAACGGGAGCGAACACCGGGGAGCTGTTTTTT. This encodes CASSRLTGANTGELFF.

The gene calls are TRBV12-3 or TRBV12-4 and TRBJ1-1; 10 nucleotides match TRBD1. The junction had 8 bases not matched to a gene; V was cut back by 6 bases and J by 10 bases. The CDR3 spans 13 residues. This CDR3 reads CASRLRDRGRAFF. The DNA for the CDR3 is TGTGCCAGCAGACTACGGGACAGGGGACGAGCTTTCTTT.

V usage is TRBV4-3 and J usage is TRBJ1-2; tentative D call: TRBD1 (6 bases). Trimming took off 0 bases at V and 4 bases at J, with 12 bases between the two ends. Looked up from germline, CDR1 is LGHNA and CDR2 is YSLEER. The CDR3 contains 15 residues. The CDR3 DNA sequence: TGCGCCAGCAGCCAAGAAGGGGGAACTGGCTATGGCTACACCTTC. Translation: CASSQEGGTGYGYTF.

The chain couples TRBV6-2 or TRBV6-3 to TRBJ2-7; 11 nucleotides line up with TRBD1. The germline gives CDR1 MNHEY, CDR2 SVGEGT. After removal of 4 bases from V and 5 bases from J, the junction contained 7 bases not matched to a gene. There are 15 residues in the CDR3. CDR3 coding DNA: TGTGCCAGCAGTTGGCCGGGACAGGGGGTCCACGAGCAGTACTTC. Protein product: CASSWPGQGVHEQYF.

The V gene is TRBV11-2, the J gene TRBJ2-1; 14 nucleotides line up with TRBD2. Germline V gene sequence: CDR1 SGHAT, CDR2 FQNNGV. The CDR3 spans 17 residues. The junction had 7 bases not matched to a gene; V was cut back by 5 bases and J by 4 bases. CDR3 DNA: TGTGCCAGCAGCCACGGACTAGCGGGAGGAACTTACAATGAGCAGTTCTTC. Protein sequence: CASSHGLAGGTYNEQFF.

The CDR3 loop reads CAAGPGTYEQYF. As DNA, the CDR3 is TGTGCCGCGGGACCAGGCACCTACGAGCAGTACTTC. V and J are TRBV28 and TRBJ2-7, with a weak D call TRBD2 (6 bases). Trimming removed 11 bases at V and 2 bases at J, with 13 bases between. The length of the CDR3 is 12 residues. Germline CDR1 reads MDHEN; CDR2 reads SYDVKM.

CDR3 coding DNA: TGTGCCAGCAGCCGGGGACAGGGAGAGTACAATGAGCAGTTCTTC. It specifies CASSRGQGEYNEQFF. The rearrangement joins TRBV4-2 to TRBJ2-1; 9 bases map to TRBD1. The CDR3 has 15 residues. Germline CDR1 reads LGHNA; CDR2 reads YNFKEQ. Losses at the gene ends were 4 bases for V and 4 bases for J; bases not matched to a gene: 5.

This chain connects TRBV7-9 to TRBJ2-7; D is perhaps TRBD2 (5 bases). The V gene lost 7 bases and the J gene lost 2 bases, with 21 bases spanning the gap. The germline V gene has CDR1 SEHNR and CDR2 FQNEAQ (reference sequence). CDR3 size: 16 residues. The CDR3 is CASTRDLGVGAYEQYF. Written as DNA, the CDR3 is TGTGCCAGCACCCGCGATCTGGGAGTCGGGGCCTACGAGCAGTACTTC.

The chain couples TRBV7-3 to TRBJ2-3; D ambiguous. The germline CDR1 and CDR2 sequences are SGHTA and FQGTGA. CDR3 length equals 14 residues. The V end was cut by 5 bases, the J end by 2 bases, with 11 bases between. This CDR3 is CASSPGPDTDTQYF. DNA of the CDR3: TGTGCCAGCAGCCCCGGCCCGGACACAGATACGCAGTATTTT.

The genes are TRBV7-9 and TRBJ1-1; no firm D call. The germline gives CDR1 SEHNR, CDR2 FQNEAQ (reference sequence). CDR3 size: 16 residues. Trimming pared 0 bases from V and 1 base from J, leaving 12 bases between. CDR3 bases: TGTGCCAGCAGCTTAGCCGATATTGGACCGAACACTGAAGCTTTCTTT. It codes for CASSLADIGPNTEAFF.

This chain links TRBV5-1 with TRBJ2-5; TRBD1 or TRBD2 may be the D gene (5 bases each). Germline CDR1 is SGHRS and CDR2 is YFSETQ. Trimming cost V 0 bases and J 4 bases, with 13 bases left between them. This CDR3 contains 15 residues. CDR3 nucleotides: TGCGCCAGCAGCTTGGTTCCTAACGGGGCAGAGACCCAGTACTTC. Amino acid sequence: CASSLVPNGAETQYF.

V gene TRBV5-1 combines with J gene TRBJ1-1; maybe TRBD1 (6 bases). The CDR3 is 14 amino acids. Germline CDR1 is SGHRS and CDR2 is YFSETQ. Deletions cut 0 bases from V and 6 bases from J, with 12 bases between. The chain's CDR3 is CASSLEGGRAEAFF. The CDR3 nucleotides read TGCGCCAGCAGCTTGGAAGGGGGAAGAGCTGAAGCTTTCTTT.

This clonotype has only one observation. The DNA for the CDR3 is TGTGCCAGCAGTTATTCCTCAACAGGGGGCTATGGCTACACCTTC. Translation: CASSYSSTGGYGYTF. J is TRBJ1-2 and V is TRBV6-9; 8 nucleotides match TRBD1. This CDR3 spans 15 amino acids. Germline V lookup: CDR1 MNHGY, CDR2 SVAAGI. The ends lost 0 bases at V and 4 bases at J; junction bases unmatched: 4.